These T cell receptor beta chains were read from a single sample in a study of CDR3 diversity in severe acne. TCRdb independently ran MiXCR on the PCR reads; one entry per CDR3 protein. The sample lists more than 85,000 distinct CDR3 sequences; under 60% were seen once. The sequenced material came from blood. These receptors were taken from a male donor with acne. Each CDR3 is given with its conserved first and last residue. Each record gives: clone size, CDR3 length, V gene, J gene, D gene, CDR3 DNA, CDR3 protein. D genes are given only for firm matches. The listing skips clone size in some rows; elsewhere it reads once, few, many or a size class.

>NA|14|TRBV11-2|TRBJ2-7|NA
TGTGCCAGCTCCCCGGGTACCGATACCTACGAGCAGTACTTC
CASSPGTDTYEQYF
>once|15|TRBV7-9|TRBJ1-2|TRBD1
TGTGCCAGCAGACAGACAGGGGGCAGGGCCTATGGCTACACCTTC
CASRQTGGRAYGYTF
>few|13|TRBV25-1|TRBJ1-2|NA
TGTGCCAGCAGTCTCCAGGAAGAGGATGGCTACACCTTC
CASSLQEEDGYTF
>few|15|TRBV6-1|TRBJ1-3|NA
TGTGCCAGCAGTGAATGGGGGACTTCAGGAAACACCATATATTTT
CASSEWGTSGNTIYF
>NA|13|TRBV20-1|TRBJ1-1|NA
TGCAGTGCTAGATTAAGGGGGAACACTGAAGCTTTCTTT
CSARLRGNTEAFF
>NA|13|TRBV10-3|TRBJ2-7|NA
TGTGCCACCAGTGATCCGGACCGGGGCGAGCAGTACTTC
CATSDPDRGEQYF
>NA|12|TRBV7-8|TRBJ1-1|NA
TGTGCCAGTCGGGGGGGGGCGCAGGGAGCTTTCTTT
CASRGGAQGAFF
>NA|13|TRBV25-1|TRBJ1-1|NA
TGTGCCAGCAGGCAGGGAGGTGGGACTGAAGCTTTCTTT
CASRQGGGTEAFF
>NA|13|TRBV25-1|TRBJ1-5|NA
TGTGCCAGCAGGGACGGCTACAATCAGCCCCAGCATTTT
CASRDGYNQPQHF
>NA|13|TRBV11-3|TRBJ2-1|NA
TGTGCCAGCAGCCTTCCGGACCCCAATGAGCAGTTCTTC
CASSLPDPNEQFF
>once|15|TRBV3-1|TRBJ2-3|NA
TGTGCCAGCAACCGCCGGGAGAATGGCGCAGATACGCAGTATTTT
CASNRRENGADTQYF
>NA|14|TRBV2|TRBJ1-3|NA
TGTGCCAGCAGCTCGCGAGGGGTTGTGGGCACCATATATTTT
CASSSRGVVGTIYF
>NA|17|TRBV7-9|TRBJ2-1|TRBD2
TGTGGCAGCAGCTCCCGCAGTACCAGCGGGACCCACAATGAGCAGTTCTTC
CGSSSRSTSGTHNEQFF
>NA|12|TRBV6-2/TRBV6-3|TRBJ2-2|NA
TGTGCCAGCAGTTACGTGGGGGGGCAGCTGTCTTTT
CASSYVGGQLSF
>NA|14|TRBV29-1|TRBJ2-3|TRBD2
TGCAGCGTTGTTGTAGCGGGAGGATCAGATACGCAGTATTTT
CSVVVAGGSDTQYF
>NA|15|TRBV7-8|TRBJ2-7|TRBD1
TGTGCCAGCAGCTCGCGACAGGGAGTAGTCTACGAGCAGTACTTC
CASSSRQGVVYEQYF
>few|10|TRBV19|TRBJ1-1|NA
TGTGCCAGTAGTGGGGGCACCGCTTTCTTT
CASSGGTAFF
>NA|14|TRBV9|TRBJ2-5|TRBD2
TGTGCCAGCAGCCAAATAGCGGGGATGGAGACCAAGTACTTC
CASSQIAGMETKYF
>few|14|TRBV9|TRBJ1-1|NA
TGTGCCAGCACCTCGGTGAACTGGGACACTGAAGCTTTCTTT
CASTSVNWDTEAFF
>NA|15|TRBV6-2/TRBV6-3|TRBJ1-1|TRBD1
TGTGCCAGCAGTTACTCTGGGACAGTGACGGATGAAGCTTTCTTT
CASSYSGTVTDEAFF
>NA|14|TRBV15|TRBJ1-5|NA
TGTGCCACCAGCATGGACCATACAAATCAGCCCCAGCATTTT
CATSMDHTNQPQHF
>NA|12|TRBV6-1|TRBJ1-1|NA
TGTGCCATACATGACTGGAACACTGAAGCTTTCTTT
CAIHDWNTEAFF
>many|16|TRBV20-1|TRBJ2-7|NA
TGCAGTGCGAATCCAAGCTCTTCGGTGGGCTCCTACGAGCAGTACTTC
CSANPSSSVGSYEQYF
>NA|16|TRBV20-1|TRBJ2-7|TRBD2
TGCAGTGCTAGAGCCCGGACTAGCGGGAGATCGGGTGAGCAGTACTTC
CSARARTSGRSGEQYF
>many|16|TRBV12-3/TRBV12-4|TRBJ2-7|TRBD1
TGTGCCAGCAGTTTGGGGCAGGGGGCGCTTTCCTACGAGCAGTACTTC
CASSLGQGALSYEQYF
>NA|14|TRBV20-1|TRBJ2-5|NA
TGCAGTGCCCTACCCGACAGGCTCCAAGAGACCCAGTACTTC
CSALPDRLQETQYF
>NA|14|TRBV10-3|TRBJ1-1|TRBD1
TGTGCCAGCAGGGACACAGGGGCTGTGACTGAAGCTTTCTTT
CASRDTGAVTEAFF
>NA|15|TRBV20-1|TRBJ2-7|TRBD1
TGCAGTGCTAGAGATCTCAGGGGGCAGTTATGCGAGCAGTACTTC
CSARDLRGQLCEQYF
>few|14|TRBV20-1|TRBJ2-1|TRBD2
TGCAGTGCTAGAGATCTGGCGGGGGGCTTTGAGCAGTTCTTC
CSARDLAGGFEQFF
>few|11|TRBV20-1|TRBJ2-4|NA
TGCAGTGTTCCCGCGGGAAACATTCAGTACTTC
CSVPAGNIQYF
>NA|16|TRBV28|TRBJ2-5|TRBD2
TGTGCCAGCAGTTCCACTAGCGGGCAAGCCGGGGAGACCCAGTACTTC
CASSSTSGQAGETQYF
>NA|16|TRBV19|TRBJ1-1|NA
TGTGCCAGTAGTATCGGCCCGACAGGATACAACACTGAAGCTTTCTTT
CASSIGPTGYNTEAFF
>many|15|TRBV6-4|TRBJ2-3|TRBD2
TGTGCCAGCAGTAAACTAGCGGGCAGCACAGATACGCAGTATTTT
CASSKLAGSTDTQYF
>few|15|TRBV29-1|TRBJ1-1|TRBD1
TGCAGCGTCCCAGGGACAGGGAACTGGTACACTGAAGCTTTCTTT
CSVPGTGNWYTEAFF
>many|14|TRBV18|TRBJ1-1|NA
TGTGCCAGCTCACCTATCAGGGGTGGAACTGAAGCTTTCTTT
CASSPIRGGTEAFF
>few|15|TRBV28|TRBJ2-7|NA
TGTGCCAGCAGTGCCTTTCTCCAGACCTCTTACGAGCAGTACTTC
CASSAFLQTSYEQYF
>NA|15|TRBV29-1|TRBJ1-2|TRBD1
TGCAGCGCCGACGCGGGACAGGGGGCAGACTATGGCTACACCTTC
CSADAGQGADYGYTF
>NA|12|TRBV7-3|TRBJ1-4|NA
TGTGCCAGCAGCGAATCAATCGAAAAACTGTTTTTT
CASSESIEKLFF
>NA|14|TRBV2|TRBJ2-7|NA
TGTGCCAGCAGTCAGGCAGGGCCTTCCTACGAGCAGTACTTC
CASSQAGPSYEQYF
>NA|12|TRBV12-3/TRBV12-4|TRBJ1-1|NA
TGTGCCAGCAGTATGGAGGGAGCTGAAGCTTTCTTT
CASSMEGAEAFF
>many|16|TRBV5-5|TRBJ2-1|NA
TGTGCCAGCAGCTTGGGTGTTGGCATTTTGGGCGATGAGCAGTTCTTC
CASSLGVGILGDEQFF